One sample yielded the 19 T cell receptor beta chains listed below, sequenced in a study of blood T cell repertoires in COVID-19. Produced via immunoSEQ multiplex PCR; TCRdb's table is partial and in-frame only. The sample has about 70,000 clones, around 90% seen once; the top ten hold about 1.3%. Material for sequencing was peripheral blood. Source of these receptors: a human donor in a cohort sampled during active COVID-19.

The rearrangement joins TRBV24-1 to TRBJ2-3, with 8 bases aligning to TRBD2. Unmatched junction bases numbered 8, after V lost 7 bases and J lost 0 bases. The CDR3 runs 16 residues. The germline gives CDR1 KGHDR, CDR2 SFDVKD. CDR3 sequence reads: CATSQHSSGSTDTQYF. In DNA, the CDR3 is TGTGCCACCAGCCAGCATTCTAGCGGGAGCACAGATACGCAGTATTTT.

This chain links TRBV6-1 with TRBJ1-2, with D tentatively TRBD1 (5 bases). V shed 2 bases and J shed 8 bases, with 21 bases lying between them. This CDR3 contains 16 residues. Germline-derived CDR1 and CDR2 are MNHNS and SASEGT. The CDR3 is CASSEHSVGSKGGYTF. CDR3 DNA: TGTGCCAGCAGTGAACACTCGGTTGGATCTAAGGGGGGCTACACCTTC.

This clone is a singleton in its sample. The CDR3 loop is CASRGTVSSNQPQHF. CDR3 DNA sequence: TGTGCCAGCAGAGGGACAGTTAGTAGCAATCAGCCCCAGCATTTT. This chain connects TRBV2 to TRBJ1-5, with 7 bases that match TRBD1. CDR3 length equals 15 residues. Unmatched junction bases numbered 5, after V lost 6 bases and J lost 0 bases. The germline V gene encodes CDR1 SNHLY and CDR2 FYNNEI.

This chain connects TRBV7-9 to TRBJ2-1; 15 bases map to TRBD2. J was trimmed by 5 bases and V by 1 base; bases with no gene match: 9. Germline V lookup: CDR1 SEHNR, CDR2 FQNEAQ (reference sequence). The length of the CDR3 is 19 residues. This CDR3 is CASSLGGGLAGGPDNEQFF. The CDR3 nucleotides read TGTGCCAGCAGCTTAGGGGGAGGACTAGCGGGAGGGCCGGACAATGAGCAGTTCTTC.

CDR3 sequence: CAWRGARETQYF. The CDR3 coding sequence is TGTGCCTGGAGGGGTGCGAGGGAGACCCAGTACTTC. The V and J genes are TRBV30 and TRBJ2-5, with D unresolved. Looked up from germline, CDR1 is GTSNPN and CDR2 is SVGIG (reference sequence). This CDR3 has 12 residues. V was shortened by 3 bases and J by 5 bases, with 10 bases between the two germline ends. The full variable domain, its missing parts supplied by reference TRBV30 and TRBJ2-5, is SQTIHQWPATLVQPVGSPLSLECTVEGTSNPNLYWYRQAAGRGLQLLFYSVGIGQISSEVPQNLSASRPQDRQFILSSKKLLLSDSGFYLCAWRGARETQYFGPGTRLLVL.

CDR3 sequence (DNA): TGTGCCAGCAGCCGCGGGACGGGGAACACCGGGGAGCTGTTTTTT. This encodes CASSRGTGNTGELFF. The V and J genes are TRBV28 and TRBJ2-2, with D possibly matching TRBD2 (6 bases). The CDR3 totals 15 residues. V lost 6 bases, J lost 1 base, and 12 bases lay in between. Germline lookup yields CDR1 MDHEN and CDR2 SYDVKM.

The J gene is TRBJ2-1, the V gene TRBV24-1; TRBD2 matches 16 bases. The trim removed 2 bases at V and 8 bases at J, leaving 11 bases unmatched. Germline assignment: CDR1 KGHDR and CDR2 SFDVKD. The CDR3 spans 19 residues. CDR3 nucleotides: TGTGCCACCAGTGATTGGGGAGGGACTAGCGGGAGGGCCCGGTATGAGCAGTTCTTC. Translation: CATSDWGGTSGRARYEQFF.

The chain joins TRBV3-1 (or the pseudogene TRBV3-2) to TRBJ2-2; D remains unclear. The CDR3 length is 13 residues. V shed 5 bases and J shed 5 bases, with 9 bases lying between them. CDR1 is LGHDT and CDR2 is YNNKEL in the germline V gene (reference sequence). The DNA for the CDR3 is TGTGCCAGCAGCTCTCCGGTGACCGGGGAGCTGTTTTTT. Translating it yields CASSSPVTGELFF.

This chain links TRBV30 with TRBJ2-5; TRBD1 might be the D (6 bases). CDR3 size: 13 residues. The V end was cut by 2 bases, the J end by 4 bases, with 11 bases between. Germline CDR1 GTSNPN, CDR2 SVGIG (reference sequence). CDR3 loop: CAWSPTGIETQYF. In nucleotides, the CDR3 is TGTGCCTGGAGTCCAACAGGGATAGAGACCCAGTACTTC.

This clone was seen a single time. The rearrangement links TRBV14 to TRBJ2-1, with 7 nucleotides matching TRBD2. Trimming removed 2 bases from V and 2 bases from J; junction bases left unmatched: 9. Germline CDR1 and CDR2: SGHDN and FVKESK. The CDR3 is made up of 17 amino acids. CDR3 residues: CASSQHWGGGPYNEQFF. The CDR3 DNA follows: TGTGCCAGCAGCCAACACTGGGGGGGAGGACCCTACAATGAGCAGTTCTTC.

The rearrangement joins TRBV24-1 to TRBJ2-5, with TRBD2 matching 16 bases. V shed 3 bases, J shed 5 bases, and the junction held 8 bases outside the gene matches. The CDR3 is made up of 18 amino acids. The germline V gene has CDR1 KGHDR and CDR2 SFDVKD. The CDR3 sequence: CATSDPGLAGGPRETQYF. The CDR3 DNA is TGTGCCACCAGTGATCCGGGACTAGCGGGAGGGCCGAGGGAGACCCAGTACTTC.

This clone has a single count. This chain uses TRBV19 with TRBJ1-4; D is unresolved. Germline-derived CDR1 and CDR2 are LNHDA and SQIVND (reference sequence). Deletions cut 3 bases from V and 11 bases from J, with 7 bases between. The CDR3 has 11 residues. The CDR3: CASSIPGKLFF. In DNA form, the CDR3 reads TGTGCCAGTAGTATTCCGGGGAAACTGTTTTTT.

This clone was seen only a few times. This rearrangement joins TRBV4-1 to TRBJ1-5; tentative D call: TRBD1 (5 bases). The germline gives CDR1 MGHRA, CDR2 YSYEKL. Trimming took off 2 bases at V and 1 base at J, with 12 bases between the two ends. There are 16 residues in the CDR3. The CDR3 sequence is CASSQRGGQSNQPQHF. CDR3 DNA: TGCGCCAGCAGCCAAAGGGGTGGGCAGAGCAATCAGCCCCAGCATTTT.

In its sample, this clone was seen once. The chain couples TRBV3-1 (or the pseudogene TRBV3-2) to TRBJ1-6; 8 nucleotides line up with TRBD1. The CDR3 is made up of 15 amino acids. V was clipped by 3 bases and J by 7 bases; unmatched bases: 5. CDR1 LGHDT and CDR2 YNNKEL come from the germline V gene (reference sequence). Here the CDR3 DNA reads TGTGCCAGCAGCCAGGACAGGGCTGACAATTCACCCCTCCACTTT. Residues: CASSQDRADNSPLHF.

J is TRBJ1-2 and V is TRBV12-3 or TRBV12-4, with D unresolved. Trimming removed 2 bases at V and 7 bases at J, with 5 bases between. CDR3 length equals 11 residues. This chain's CDR3 is CASSLSGGYTF. CDR3 sequence (DNA): TGTGCCAGCAGTTTATCAGGTGGCTACACCTTC.

CDR3 region: CASSPGWRLRRGYTF. CDR3 coding DNA: TGTGCCAGCAGCCCTGGGTGGAGGCTGAGGCGTGGCTACACCTTC. The chain recombines TRBV28 with TRBJ1-2; unclear D gene. This CDR3 is 15 amino acids long. Trimming pared 6 bases from V and 7 bases from J, leaving 21 bases between. The germline CDR1 and CDR2 sequences are MDHEN and SYDVKM.

The chain uses TRBV5-4 and TRBJ1-1, with 8 nucleotides matching TRBD1. Germline-derived CDR1 and CDR2 are SGHNT and YYREEE (reference sequence). The ends lost 10 bases at V and 1 base at J; junction bases unmatched: 6. This CDR3 has 13 residues. The CDR3, as DNA: TGTGCCGGAGGGGACAGGCCGAACACTGAAGCTTTCTTT. The encoded protein is CAGGDRPNTEAFF.

V gene TRBV7-9 combines with J gene TRBJ2-1; D perhaps matches TRBD2 (6 bases). The V end lost 1 base, the J end lost 7 bases, and 8 bases lay between the germline ends. The CDR3 sequence is 13 residues long. Germline CDR1 SEHNR, CDR2 FQNEAQ (reference sequence). The CDR3 region has the DNA TGTGCCAGCAGCTTAGAGCGGGTGAATGAGCAGTTCTTC. It is translated as CASSLERVNEQFF.

The V call is TRBV29-1, the J call TRBJ2-3, with unresolved D. CDR3 length equals 12 residues. Trimming removed 1 base at V and 3 bases at J, with 5 bases between. The germline V gene encodes CDR1 SQVTM and CDR2 ANQGSEA. DNA for the CDR3: TGCAGCGTTGAAGGTAGTACAGATACGCAGTATTTT. Protein product: CSVEGSTDTQYF.